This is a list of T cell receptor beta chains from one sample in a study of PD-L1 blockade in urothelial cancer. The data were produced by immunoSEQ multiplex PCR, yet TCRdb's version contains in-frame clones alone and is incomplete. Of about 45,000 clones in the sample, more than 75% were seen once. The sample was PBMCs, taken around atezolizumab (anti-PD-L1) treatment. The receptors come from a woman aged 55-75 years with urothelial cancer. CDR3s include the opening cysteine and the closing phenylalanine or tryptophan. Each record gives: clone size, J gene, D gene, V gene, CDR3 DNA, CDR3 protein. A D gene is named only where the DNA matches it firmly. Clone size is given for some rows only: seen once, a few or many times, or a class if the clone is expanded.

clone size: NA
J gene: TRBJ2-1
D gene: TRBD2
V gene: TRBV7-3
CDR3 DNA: TGTGCCAGCAGCTTAACGGGGCGGGGGGGCCTTGAGCAGTTCTTC
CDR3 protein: CASSLTGRGGLEQFF

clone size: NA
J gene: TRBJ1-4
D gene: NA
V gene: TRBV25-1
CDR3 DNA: TGTGCCAGCAGTGTCCCGGGGCGCGGGGATAATGAAAAACTGTTTTTT
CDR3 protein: CASSVPGRGDNEKLFF

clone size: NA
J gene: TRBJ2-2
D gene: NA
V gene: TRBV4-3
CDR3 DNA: TGCGCCAGCAGCCAGACCGAGGGGGACACCGGGGAGCTGTTTTTT
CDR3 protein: CASSQTEGDTGELFF

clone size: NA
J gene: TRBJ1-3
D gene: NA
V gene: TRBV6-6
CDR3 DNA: TGTGCCAGCAGTTACTCGGCCTGGGAGACTGGAAACACCATATATTTT
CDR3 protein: CASSYSAWETGNTIYF

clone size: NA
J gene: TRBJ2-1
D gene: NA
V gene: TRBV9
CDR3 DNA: TGTGCCAGCACCCGACAAGCAGGGTACAATGAGCAGTTCTTC
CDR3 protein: CASTRQAGYNEQFF

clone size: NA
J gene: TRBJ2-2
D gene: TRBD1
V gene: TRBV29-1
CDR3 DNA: TGCAGCGCTCACAATGGACAGGGTCGCACCGGGGAGCTGTTTTTT
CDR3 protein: CSAHNGQGRTGELFF

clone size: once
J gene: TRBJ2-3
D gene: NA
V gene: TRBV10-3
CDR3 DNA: TGTGCCATCAGTGAGGGCCCGGAGGATACGCAGTATTTT
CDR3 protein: CAISEGPEDTQYF

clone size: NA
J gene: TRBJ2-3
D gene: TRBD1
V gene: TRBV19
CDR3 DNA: TGTGCCAGTAGAAGGGGTACAGGGGGCCGCACAGATACGCAGTATTTT
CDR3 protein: CASRRGTGGRTDTQYF

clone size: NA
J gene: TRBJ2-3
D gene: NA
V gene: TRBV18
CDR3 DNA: TGTGCCAGCTCACCACCTGAGCGCAGGGCTGGAGATACGCAGTATTTT
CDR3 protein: CASSPPERRAGDTQYF

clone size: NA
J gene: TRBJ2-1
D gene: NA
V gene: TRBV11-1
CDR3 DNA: TGTGCCAGCAGCTTTTCGGGGGAGGGGGTCTACAATGAGCAGTTCTTC
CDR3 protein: CASSFSGEGVYNEQFF

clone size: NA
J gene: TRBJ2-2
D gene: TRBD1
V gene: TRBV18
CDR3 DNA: TGTGCCAGCTCACCAGGGACAGGGACCACCGGGGAGCTGTTTTTT
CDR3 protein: CASSPGTGTTGELFF

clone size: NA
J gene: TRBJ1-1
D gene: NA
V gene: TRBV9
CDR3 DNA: TGTGCCAGCAGCGTAGAAATGGGGGCTACTGAAGCTTTCTTT
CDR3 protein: CASSVEMGATEAFF

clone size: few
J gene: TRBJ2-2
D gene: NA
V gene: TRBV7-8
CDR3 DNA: TGTGCCAGCAGCTTCCGTAGGCGGAGTTCCGGGGAGCTGTTTTTT
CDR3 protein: CASSFRRRSSGELFF

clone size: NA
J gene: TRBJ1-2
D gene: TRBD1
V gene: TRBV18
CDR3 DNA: TGTGCCAGCTCACCGCCCCGCACAGGGGGGTATGGCTACACCTTC
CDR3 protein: CASSPPRTGGYGYTF

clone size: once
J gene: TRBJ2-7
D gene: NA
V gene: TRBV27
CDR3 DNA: TGTGCCAGCAGAATCCGCCCCTCGGAGGGAACCTACGAGCAGTACTTC
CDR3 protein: CASRIRPSEGTYEQYF

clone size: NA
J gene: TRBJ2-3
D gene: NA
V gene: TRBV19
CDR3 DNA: TGTGCCAGTAGTATGACGGGGGGCCTGACAGATACGCAGTATTTT
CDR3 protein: CASSMTGGLTDTQYF

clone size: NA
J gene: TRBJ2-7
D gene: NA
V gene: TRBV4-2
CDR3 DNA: TGTGCCAGCAGCCAAAATTCGCAGGGAGGCTACGAGCAGTACTTC
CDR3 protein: CASSQNSQGGYEQYF

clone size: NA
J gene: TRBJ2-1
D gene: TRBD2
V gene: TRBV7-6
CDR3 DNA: TGTGCCAGCGGTCGCGGGAGTTCTTACAATGAGCAGTTCTTC
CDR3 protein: CASGRGSSYNEQFF